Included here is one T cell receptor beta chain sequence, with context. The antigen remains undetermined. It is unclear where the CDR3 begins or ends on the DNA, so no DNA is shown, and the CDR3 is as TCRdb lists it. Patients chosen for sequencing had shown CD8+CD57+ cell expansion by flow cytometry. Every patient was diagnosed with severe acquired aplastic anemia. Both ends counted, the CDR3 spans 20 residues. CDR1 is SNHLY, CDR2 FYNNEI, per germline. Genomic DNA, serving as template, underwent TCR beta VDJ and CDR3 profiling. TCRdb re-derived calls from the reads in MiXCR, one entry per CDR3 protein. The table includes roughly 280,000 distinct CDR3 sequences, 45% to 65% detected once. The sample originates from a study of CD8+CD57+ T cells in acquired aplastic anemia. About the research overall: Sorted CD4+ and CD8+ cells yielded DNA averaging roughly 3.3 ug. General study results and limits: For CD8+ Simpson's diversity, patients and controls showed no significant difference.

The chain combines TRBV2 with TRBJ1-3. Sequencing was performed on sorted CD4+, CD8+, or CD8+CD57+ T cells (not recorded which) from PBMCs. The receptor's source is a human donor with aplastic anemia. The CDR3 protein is CASSGQSPVAEAFFGNTIYF.